This is a list of T cell receptor beta chains from one sample in a study of Ad26.COV2.S vaccination and SARS-CoV-2 variants. Method: immunoSEQ multiplex PCR; TCRdb's copy keeps in-frame clones and lacks some. The sample lists 300,000 to 350,000 clones, around 84% occurring once. Sample: peripheral blood, taken in a trial of Ad26.COV2.S vaccine versus placebo. These receptors all stem from a person between 18 and 60 years old who received the Ad26.COV2.S COVID-19 vaccine or a placebo. Both conserved end residues are part of each CDR3. A D gene is named only where the DNA matches it firmly.

v_gene,j_gene,d_gene,CDR3aa
TRBV12-3/TRBV12-4,TRBJ2-1,.,CASSLSGNEQFF
TRBV18,TRBJ2-6,.,CASSLNQGDNVLTF
TRBV7-9,TRBJ1-4,.,CASSEGLPGGEKLFF
TRBV30,TRBJ1-2,TRBD1,CAWSRDSRFYGYTF
TRBV18,TRBJ2-7,.,CASSPRTNSYEQYF
TRBV7-9,TRBJ1-4,.,CASSSRVTGEKLFF
TRBV5-1,TRBJ1-2,TRBD1,CASSEGAGNYGYTF
TRBV6-5,TRBJ1-4,TRBD1,CASSSDRSRGDEKLFF
TRBV6-2/TRBV6-3,TRBJ2-5,.,CASSSTPAGGETQYF
TRBV25-1,TRBJ1-5,TRBD1,CASSPTGGNQPQHF
TRBV5-1,TRBJ1-6,.,CASSLRGENSPLHF
TRBV14,TRBJ1-1,TRBD1,CASSRGQGVTEAFF
TRBV9,TRBJ2-3,.,CASSVGPGYTDTQYF
TRBV19,TRBJ1-1,TRBD1,CASSILTGMNTEAFF
TRBV6-2/TRBV6-3,TRBJ1-2,.,CASSLRPTKRAAIYTF
TRBV2,TRBJ1-4,TRBD1,CASSSDRVNEKLFF
TRBV3-1/TRBV3-2,TRBJ2-7,.,CASSQERMSGHYEQYF
TRBV7-6,TRBJ2-5,TRBD1,CASSLGGGQETQYF
TRBV7-9,TRBJ2-1,TRBD1,CASSLRDSDNEQFF
TRBV19,TRBJ1-1,TRBD1,CASSIQGQGFGAFF
TRBV4-2,TRBJ1-4,.,CASSQGGEKLFF
TRBV7-2,TRBJ2-1,TRBD1,CASSFSHRGTNEQFF
TRBV21-1,TRBJ2-6,.,CACPGDRGAGANVLTF
TRBV4-3,TRBJ2-1,TRBD2,CASSRGPGTSGSNEQFF
TRBV5-1,TRBJ1-2,.,CASSLDRSYGYTF
TRBV5-6,TRBJ2-7,TRBD2,CASSLDRTSGTSYEQYF
TRBV9,TRBJ1-1,.,CASSVGGVQAEAFF
TRBV10-3,TRBJ1-6,.,CAISERKGYSPLHF
TRBV7-2,TRBJ1-1,.,CASSLAGKGYEAFF
TRBV29-1,TRBJ1-2,.,CSVIATGWGANYGYTF
TRBV5-6,TRBJ2-2,.,CASSHGQSNTGELFF
TRBV3-1/TRBV3-2,TRBJ2-5,TRBD1,CAIWTRGETQYF
TRBV3-1/TRBV3-2,TRBJ1-2,.,CASSQDHNRRGYTF
TRBV28,TRBJ1-3,.,CASSRGGNSGNTIYF
TRBV15,TRBJ2-3,.,CATSSRGIDTQYF
TRBV5-6,TRBJ1-5,.,CASSARDLPAQPQHF
TRBV6-5,TRBJ1-4,.,CASSYRGSNEKLFF
TRBV27,TRBJ2-7,.,CASSLSLYSMLRF
TRBV2,TRBJ2-1,TRBD2,CASTFLIAGGDEQFF
TRBV7-9,TRBJ2-5,.,CASWGAQETQYF
TRBV6-5,TRBJ2-4,.,CASVIGKNIQYF
TRBV3-1/TRBV3-2,TRBJ2-7,TRBD1,CASSPDIVLGTGAKARYEQYF
TRBV7-2,TRBJ1-1,.,CASSLVGGGTEAFF
TRBV19,TRBJ2-1,.,CASSMGGEQFF
TRBV29-1,TRBJ1-2,TRBD1,CSVERDRGYGYTF